Below are 3 T cell receptor beta chains sequenced from a single sample in a study of shared clonotypes between healthy human individuals. Positively selected for CCR7, the CD45RO-negative cells used as naive CD8 cells excluded terminally differentiated effector memory CD45RA+ cells. Assay used: immunoSEQ multiplex PCR; TCRdb lists only in-frame clones, some missing. This sample carries about 2.2 million clones, 85% to 95% of them seen once, and the ten largest clones take 1.5% to 2%. Sample: naive CD8+ T cells from PBMCs. The receptors here all came from a man between 18 and 29 years old in good health. Some clones in this sample may be carry-over from other donors' samples.

V is TRBV2 and J is TRBJ2-5, with TRBD2 matching over 8 bases. The V gene's germline CDR1 is SNHLY and CDR2 FYNNEI. There are 14 residues in the CDR3. With 7 bases clipped from V and 5 bases from J, the junction kept 9 bases outside the gene matches. CDR3 sequence reads: CASILAGLEETQYF. CDR3 DNA sequence: TGTGCCAGCATCTTAGCGGGGCTGGAGGAGACCCAGTACTTC.

DNA of the CDR3: TGTGCCAGCAGCCGGGCGGGCACCTACAATGAGCAGTTCTTC. Amino acids: CASSRAGTYNEQFF. The chain carries TRBV14 and TRBJ2-1, with D perhaps matching TRBD2 (5 bases). The length of the CDR3 is 14 residues. Germline CDR1 reads SGHDN; CDR2 reads FVKESK. Trimming cost V 4 bases and J 2 bases, with 9 bases left between them. The variable domain in full, with the rest retrieved from reference TRBV14 and TRBJ2-1, is EAGVTQFPSHSVIEKGQTVTLRCDPISGHDNLYWYRRVMGKEIKFLLHFVKESKQDESGMPNNRFLAERTGGTYSTLKVQPAELEDSGVYFCASSRAGTYNEQFFGPGTRLTVL.

About this clone: The same CDR3 is also encoded by other DNA sequences in this sample. The rearrangement uses TRBV19 and TRBJ1-1, with D uncertain. V was trimmed by 3 bases and J by 1 base, leaving 6 bases between them. There are 13 residues in the CDR3. Germline CDR1 and CDR2: LNHDA and SQIVND (reference sequence). The CDR3 sequence: CASSMGPNTEAFF. The CDR3 nucleotides are TGTGCCAGTAGTATGGGTCCGAACACTGAAGCTTTCTTT.